The entry below gives a single TCR beta chain sequence along with its context. The sample holds one count of this clone. What this receptor recognizes is not known. No much larger clone is present one base from it, and per-base qualities are unavailable. These data are taken from a study of PD-1 blockade in classical Hodgkin lymphoma (dated by TCRdb to the early 2020s). Broadly, across the study: Nivolumab dosing was 3 mg/kg intravenously every 2 weeks, continuing until either disease progression or unacceptable toxicity. A peripheral blood immune signature of response to PD-1 blockade in classical Hodgkin lymphoma was defined using TCR beta sequencing and CyTOF. The paper's findings and limits, for the study overall: The study covered only a single clinical trial cohort, and the causes of the repertoire differences, possibly disease activity or prior therapy, were still not defined. Baseline TCR diversity was reported to be lower in newly diagnosed patients than in healthy donors, and even lower in relapsed/refractory patients. Lower diversity was observed in patients in whom nivolumab was started less than 1 year after ASCT, and these patients were excluded from later analyses so that confounding by immune reconstitution would be avoided. CD4+ but not CD8+ TCR diversity rose significantly by C4D1 (p=0.0027 vs p=0.16), most apparent in complete responders (p=0.02). Trial patients with a complete response had baseline diversity similar to that of newly diagnosed patients, while partial responders and progressors had significantly lower diversity.

Reading the label with the study, this specimen's time point is: cycle 1 day 1 (C1D1), immediately before nivolumab initiation. Every trial patient had relapsed following autologous stem cell transplantation, and prior brentuximab vedotin exposure was what differed among cohorts A, B and C. The trial cohort comprised around 60 patients with relapsed/refractory classical Hodgkin lymphoma whose best overall responses were complete response, partial response or progressive disease. Single-agent nivolumab was administered to trial patients in the multi-cohort phase II CheckMate 205 trial. An independent review committee assessed best overall response by applying the 2007 International Working Group response criteria. PBMCs from the trial were collected at three points: immediately before nivolumab initiation (C1D1), and during therapy at cycle 2 day 1 and cycle 4 day 1. Peripheral blood was collected in 8 mL Vacutainer Cell Preparation Tubes, from which PBMCs were isolated by centrifugation and then cryopreserved.

The germline V gene encodes CDR1 LNHDA and CDR2 SQIVND (reference sequence). V is reduced by 2 bases and J by 7 bases, leaving a spacing of 9 bases between them. Counted from cysteine to phenylalanine, this CDR3 has 13 amino acids. Just the 39-base CDR3 DNA is kept, in frame starting at base 1. The Qiagen DNeasy kit was used to extract genomic DNA from unsorted PBMCs and from the negatively selected CD4+ and CD8+ fractions. Amplification of TCR beta CDR3 regions was done by immunoSEQ multiplex PCR with primers that anneal to V and J segments. A synthetic immune receptor repertoire was used to minimize amplification bias, and remaining bias was computationally removed after sequencing. Per the source publication's procedure: Repertoire diversity was quantified as the Shannon entropy index using custom Python scripts. Unsorted, CD4+ and CD8+ repertoires were analyzed separately, except in combined analyses where CD4+ and CD8+ sequences were merged in silico. Clonal expansion was defined as at least a 2-fold frequency increase after treatment relative to C1D1, with a pseudocount of 0.5 for undetected baseline clones. Clones with 0 or 1 copy at C1D1 were classified as singleton clones, and clones with 2 or more copies were classified as non-singleton clones. Clones expanded in unsorted samples were labelled as CD4+, CD8+ or unknown by matching protein sequences in sorted samples from the same patient. Wilcoxon tests on paired samples were used to test changes in diversity from C1D1 to C4D1. TCRdb's version of the immuneACCESS table is confined to in-frame rearrangements and falls short of the full clone set. An unresolved V gene accounts for under half of the shortfall where checked; the remainder is of unknown origin. Clonal size and the V and J genes are those of that table, whereas D and trimming came from the DNA. The sample yields just over 60,000 clones; around 88% were counted once. Jointly, the top ten make up approximately 13% of the sample.

This sample comprised peripheral blood mononuclear cells (PBMCs), obtained at baseline. The receptor was isolated from a human donor with classical Hodgkin lymphoma. This chain joins TRBV19 to TRBJ1-5; matching of 5 bases hints at TRBD1 as the D gene. The DNA sequence is as follows: TGTGCCAGTAGTATATCCAGGGTGCAGCCCCAGCATTTT. Its product reads: CASSISRVQPQHF.